The clone carrying this T cell receptor beta chain was found a few times. The antigen is unknown. Trimming pared 5 bases from V and 2 bases from J, leaving 15 bases between. Germline V gene lookup returns CDR1 GTSNPN and CDR2 SVGIG (reference sequence). The CDR3 is 14 amino acids. The sample originates from a study of CD8 T cell repertoires and HIV-1 epitope variants. Study background: Separate wells received one of Twenty-five Gag or Nef variant peptides.

Profiling relied on immunoSEQ multiplex PCR, and the TCRdb table lists in-frame clones only, not all of them. The data hold 4,500 to 6,500 clones, with over 50% observed a single time. This sequence originates from a male donor with HIV. The chain recombines TRBV30 with TRBJ1-2; weak D call: TRBD1 (6 bases). The sequencing sample was made of cultured CD8+ T cells derived from PBMCs. CDR3 protein: CAWDRDTGNYGYTF. CDR3 bases: TGTGCCTGGGACCGGGACACCGGCAACTATGGCTACACCTTC. The whole variable domain, remainder taken from reference TRBV30 and TRBJ1-2, is SQTIHQWPATLVQPVGSPLSLECTVEGTSNPNLYWYRQAAGRGLQLLFYSVGIGQISSEVPQNLSASRPQDRQFILSSKKLLLSDSGFYLCAWDRDTGNYGYTFGSGTRLTVV.